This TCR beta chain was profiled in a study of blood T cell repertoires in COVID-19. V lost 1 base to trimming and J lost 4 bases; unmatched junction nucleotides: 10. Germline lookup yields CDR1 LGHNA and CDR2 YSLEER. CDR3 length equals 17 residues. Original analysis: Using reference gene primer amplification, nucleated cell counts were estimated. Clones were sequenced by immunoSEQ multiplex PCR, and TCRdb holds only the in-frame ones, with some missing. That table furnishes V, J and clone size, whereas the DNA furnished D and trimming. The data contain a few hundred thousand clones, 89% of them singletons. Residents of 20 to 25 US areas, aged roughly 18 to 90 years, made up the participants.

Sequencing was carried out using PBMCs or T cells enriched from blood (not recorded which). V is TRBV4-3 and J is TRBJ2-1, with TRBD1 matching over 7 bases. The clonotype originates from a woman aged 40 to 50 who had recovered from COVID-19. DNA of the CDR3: TGCGCCAGCAGCCAAGGCTACGCCGGGACAGCTTACAATGAGCAGTTCTTC. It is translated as CASSQGYAGTAYNEQFF.